These T cell receptor beta chains were read from a single sample in a study of identical twins' blood T cells. MiXCR was run by TCRdb on the 5' RACE reads, yielding one entry per CDR3 protein. This table holds around 380,000 distinct CDR3 sequences, over 25% found once. The source material was PBMCs. The receptors come from a woman between 18 and 49 years old in good health. CDR3s include the opening cysteine and the closing phenylalanine or tryptophan. D genes are given only for firm matches. The size field is filled for only some rows; it gives once, few, many or a size class.

V	J	size	D	CDR3	DNA
TRBV5-1	TRBJ2-3	-	TRBD2	CASRLAAHRDTQYF	TGCGCCAGTCGACTAGCGGCTCACCGAGATACGCAGTATTTT
TRBV7-9	TRBJ2-1	-	TRBD2	CASSLIAGEYNEQFF	TGTGCCAGCAGCTTAATAGCGGGAGAGTACAATGAGCAGTTCTTC
TRBV5-1	TRBJ1-1	-	-	CASSLGPQALNTEAFF	TGCGCCAGCAGCTTGGGACCCCAGGCCCTGAACACTGAAGCTTTCTTT
TRBV6-5	TRBJ2-2	-	TRBD1	CASTRGQGNTGELFF	TGTGCCAGCACTCGTGGACAGGGAAACACCGGGGAGCTGTTTTTT
TRBV12-5	TRBJ2-5	few	-	CASGLRETQYF	TGTGCTAGTGGTTTGAGGGAGACCCAGTACTTC
TRBV11-2	TRBJ2-7	-	-	CASSLGGRTYEQYF	TGTGCCAGCAGCTTAGGGGGACGGACTTACGAGCAGTACTTC
TRBV2	TRBJ1-4	few	-	CASRGQPEKLFF	TGTGCCAGCAGAGGACAGCCCGAAAAACTGTTTTTT
TRBV6-5	TRBJ1-2	-	TRBD1	CASSSSTGVYGYTF	TGTGCCAGCAGTTCCTCGACAGGGGTCTATGGCTACACCTTC
TRBV7-9	TRBJ2-1	-	TRBD1	CASNRGRNEQFF	TGTGCCAGCAACAGGGGGCGCAATGAGCAGTTCTTC
TRBV7-2	TRBJ1-5	-	-	CASSSVGGGNQPQHF	TGTGCCAGCAGCTCAGTTGGGGGGGGCAATCAGCCCCAGCATTTT
TRBV29-1	TRBJ1-2	few	-	CSVPALAVNGYTF	TGCAGCGTTCCGGCTCTGGCTGTTAATGGCTACACCTTC
TRBV7-2	TRBJ1-6	few	TRBD1	CASSYRDRVFSLHF	TGTGCCAGCAGCTACCGGGACAGGGTCTTTTCCCTCCACTTT
TRBV5-1	TRBJ2-1	few	-	CASSLGSDYNEQFF	TGCGCCAGCAGCTTGGGGTCGGATTACAATGAGCAGTTCTTC
TRBV20-1	TRBJ1-3	few	-	CSARDALVPTGNTIYF	TGCAGTGCTAGAGATGCCCTCGTTCCCACTGGAAACACCATATATTTT
TRBV6-2/TRBV6-3	TRBJ2-2	-	-	CASAGSTGELFF	TGTGCCAGCGCAGGGAGCACCGGGGAGCTGTTTTTT
TRBV19	TRBJ1-6	few	-	CASSIDRGFSPLHF	TGTGCCAGTAGTATAGATCGGGGGTTTTCACCCCTCCACTTT
TRBV20-1	TRBJ1-2	few	-	CSANPRQITYGYTF	TGCAGTGCTAATCCTCGACAGATCACGTATGGCTACACCTTC